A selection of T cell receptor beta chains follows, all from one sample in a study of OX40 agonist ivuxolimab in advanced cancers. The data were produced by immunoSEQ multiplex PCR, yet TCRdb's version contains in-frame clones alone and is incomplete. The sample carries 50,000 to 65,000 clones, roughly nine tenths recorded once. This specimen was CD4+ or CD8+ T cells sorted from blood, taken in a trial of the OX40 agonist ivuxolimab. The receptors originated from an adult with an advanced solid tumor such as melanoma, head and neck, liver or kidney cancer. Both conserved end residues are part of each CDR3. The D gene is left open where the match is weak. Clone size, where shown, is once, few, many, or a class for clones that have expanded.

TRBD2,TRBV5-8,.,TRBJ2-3,CASSLARLAGVADTQYF,TGTGCCAGCAGCTTGGCGAGACTAGCGGGAGTGGCAGATACGCAGTATTTT
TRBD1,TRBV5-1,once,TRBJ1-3,CASRDSFSGNTIYF,TGCGCCAGTCGGGACAGCTTCTCTGGAAACACCATATATTTT
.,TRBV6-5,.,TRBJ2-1,CASSYQTATVKNEQFF,TGTGCCAGCAGTTACCAAACAGCAACGGTAAAAAATGAGCAGTTCTTC
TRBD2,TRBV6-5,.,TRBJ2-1,CASSYGLAGGGNEQFF,TGTGCCAGCAGTTACGGACTAGCGGGAGGAGGCAATGAGCAGTTCTTC
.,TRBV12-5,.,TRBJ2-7,CASGPNYEQYF,TGTGCTAGTGGTCCGAACTACGAGCAGTACTTC
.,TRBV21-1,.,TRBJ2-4,CASTFGGAKNIQYF,TGTGCCAGCACCTTCGGGGGGGCCAAAAACATTCAGTACTTC
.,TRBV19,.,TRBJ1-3,CASMGQSSGNTIYF,TGTGCCAGTATGGGGCAGAGCTCTGGAAACACCATATATTTT
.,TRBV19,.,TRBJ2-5,CASSISGGETQYF,TGTGCCAGTAGTATATCTGGCGGCGAGACCCAGTACTTC
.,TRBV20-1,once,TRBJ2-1,CSAIISREQFF,TGCAGTGCCATTATATCGCGTGAGCAGTTCTTC
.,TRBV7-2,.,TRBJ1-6,CASSLVSRDYNSPLHF,TGTGCCAGCAGCTTAGTTAGCAGGGACTATAATTCACCCCTCCACTTT
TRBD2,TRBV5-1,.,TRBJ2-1,CASGLAGENSGQFF,TGCGCCAGCGGCCTAGCGGGAGAGAATTCTGGGCAGTTCTTC
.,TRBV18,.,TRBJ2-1,CASSPGWNIDEQFF,TGTGCCAGCTCACCAGGGTGGAACATCGATGAGCAGTTCTTC
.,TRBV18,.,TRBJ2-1,CASSPRGDEQFF,TGTGCCAGCTCACCAAGAGGGGATGAGCAGTTCTTC
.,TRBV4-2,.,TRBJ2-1,CASSQDLANLYNEQFF,TGTGCCAGCAGCCAAGATTTAGCAAACCTATACAATGAGCAGTTCTTC
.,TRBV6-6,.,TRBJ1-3,CASSSQGTSGNTIYF,TGTGCCAGCAGTTCACAGGGAACCTCTGGAAACACCATATATTTT
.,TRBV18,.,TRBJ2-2,CASSPWTGHVMGTGELFF,TGTGCCAGCTCACCCTGGACGGGACACGTCATGGGAACCGGGGAGCTGTTTTTT
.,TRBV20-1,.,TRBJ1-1,CSAIRGAEAFF,TGCAGTGCCATTCGAGGGGCTGAAGCTTTCTTT
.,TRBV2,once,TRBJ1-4,CASSERARVNEKLFF,TGTGCCAGCAGTGAAAGGGCGCGGGTTAATGAAAAACTGTTTTTT
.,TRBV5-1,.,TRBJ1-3,CASSLAGGDGNTIYF,TGCGCCAGCAGCTTGGCCGGGGGTGATGGAAACACCATATATTTT
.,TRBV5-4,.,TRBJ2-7,CASSLAAGTIYEQYF,TGTGCCAGCAGCTTGGCGGCCGGGACAATCTACGAGCAGTACTTC
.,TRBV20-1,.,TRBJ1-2,CITKFLYGYTF,TGCATCACCAAATTTCTCTATGGCTACACCTTC
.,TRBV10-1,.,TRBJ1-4,CASSVQGTEKLFF,TGCGCCAGCAGTGTTCAGGGTACGGAAAAACTGTTTTTT
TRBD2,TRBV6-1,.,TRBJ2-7,CASSGGTSVPYEQYF,TGTGCCAGCAGCGGCGGGACTAGCGTACCCTACGAGCAGTACTTC
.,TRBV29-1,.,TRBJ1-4,CSVINRAEKLFF,TGCAGCGTCATTAACAGGGCTGAAAAACTGTTTTTT
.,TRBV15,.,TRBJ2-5,CATSRDGGDQETQYF,TGTGCCACCAGCAGAGATGGCGGGGACCAAGAGACCCAGTACTTC
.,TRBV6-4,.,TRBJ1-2,CASKSETAGGGYTF,TGTGCCAGCAAGTCAGAGACAGCCGGAGGAGGCTACACCTTC
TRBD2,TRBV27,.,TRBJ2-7,CASRSDSGRAYEQYF,TGTGCCAGCAGGAGCGATAGCGGGAGGGCGTACGAGCAGTACTTC
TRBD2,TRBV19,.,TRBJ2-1,CASSIPGGSYNEQFF,TGTGCCAGTAGTATCCCCGGCGGGAGCTACAATGAGCAGTTCTTC
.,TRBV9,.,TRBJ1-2,CASTWFGSNYGYTF,TGTGCCAGCACCTGGTTCGGGTCTAACTATGGCTACACCTTC
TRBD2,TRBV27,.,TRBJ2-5,CASSPGTSGVRYQETQYF,TGTGCCAGCAGTCCCGGGACTAGCGGCGTAAGGTACCAAGAGACCCAGTACTTC
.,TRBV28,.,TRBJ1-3,CASKTGQGNTIYF,TGTGCCAGCAAGACAGGTCAAGGGAACACCATATATTTT
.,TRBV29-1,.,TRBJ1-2,CSALLPWTSNYGYTF,TGCAGCGCCCTGTTACCGTGGACAAGTAACTATGGCTACACCTTC
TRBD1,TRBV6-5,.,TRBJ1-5,CASRETGPNNQPQHF,TGTGCCAGCAGAGAGACAGGGCCCAACAATCAGCCCCAGCATTTT
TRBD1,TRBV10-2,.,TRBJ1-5,CASRGGGDYSNQPQHF,TGCGCCAGCAGGGGAGGGGGCGATTATAGCAATCAGCCCCAGCATTTT
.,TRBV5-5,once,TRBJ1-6,CASSTVPRPVNSPLHF,TGTGCCAGCAGCACCGTTCCCAGGCCAGTTAATTCACCCCTCCACTTT
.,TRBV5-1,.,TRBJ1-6,CASSLDTPMNSPLHF,TGCGCCAGCAGCTTGGACACTCCTATGAATTCACCCCTCCACTTT
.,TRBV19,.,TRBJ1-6,CASGTGMGSPLHF,TGTGCCAGTGGCACAGGGATGGGTTCACCCCTCCACTTT
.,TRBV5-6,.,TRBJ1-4,CASSLGGWNEKLFF,TGTGCCAGCAGCTTGGGAGGTTGGAATGAAAAACTGTTTTTT
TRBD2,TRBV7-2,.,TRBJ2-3,CASSSGLAGEATQYF,TGTGCCAGCAGCTCTGGACTAGCGGGAGAGGCTACGCAGTATTTT
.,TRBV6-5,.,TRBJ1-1,CASGHWNTEAFF,TGTGCCAGTGGACACTGGAACACTGAAGCTTTCTTT
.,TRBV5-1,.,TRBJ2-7,CASSQVSYEQYF,TGCGCCAGCAGCCAAGTCTCCTACGAGCAGTACTTC
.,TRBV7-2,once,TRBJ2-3,CASSLTYYLTDTQYF,TGTGCCAGCAGCTTAACGTACTACCTCACAGATACGCAGTATTTT
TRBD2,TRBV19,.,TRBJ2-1,CASTRTSGVSNEQFF,TGTGCCAGTACTAGGACTAGCGGTGTTTCCAATGAGCAGTTCTTC
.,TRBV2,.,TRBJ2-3,CASSPTRTDIGPKTQYF,TGTGCCAGCAGTCCCACCAGGACAGATATCGGGCCTAAGACGCAGTATTTT
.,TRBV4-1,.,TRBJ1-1,CASSQVLREGVAFF,TGCGCCAGCAGCCAAGTTTTAAGAGAGGGGGTGGCTTTCTTT
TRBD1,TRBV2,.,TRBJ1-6,CASRRDSTTPLHF,TGTGCCAGCAGACGGGACAGTACTACGCCCCTCCACTTT
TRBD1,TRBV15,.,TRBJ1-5,CATSRRQGQNQPQHF,TGTGCCACCAGCAGGCGACAGGGACAAAATCAGCCCCAGCATTTT
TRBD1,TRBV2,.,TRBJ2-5,CASRPLVTGGETQYF,TGTGCCAGCAGGCCCCTTGTGACAGGGGGGGAGACCCAGTACTTC
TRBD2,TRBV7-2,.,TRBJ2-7,CASSLELAGGHEQYF,TGTGCCAGCAGCTTAGAACTAGCGGGAGGCCACGAGCAGTACTTC
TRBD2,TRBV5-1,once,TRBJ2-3,CASSLVREGHGTDTQYF,TGCGCCAGCAGCTTGGTGCGGGAGGGCCACGGCACAGATACGCAGTATTTT
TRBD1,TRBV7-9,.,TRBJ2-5,CASSFDGQGKQTQYF,TGTGCCAGCAGCTTCGACGGACAGGGGAAACAGACCCAGTACTTC
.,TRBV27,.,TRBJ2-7,CASRGGVGSSYEQYF,TGTGCCAGCAGAGGGGGGGTTGGCAGCTCCTACGAGCAGTACTTC
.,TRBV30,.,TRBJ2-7,CAWSRVFYEQYF,TGTGCCTGGAGTCGGGTCTTTTACGAGCAGTACTTC
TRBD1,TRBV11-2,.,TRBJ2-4,CASSLSREDRAQSENIQYF,TGTGCCAGCAGCTTATCGAGAGAGGACAGGGCTCAATCGGAAAACATTCAGTACTTC
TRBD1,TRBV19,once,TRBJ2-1,CASSPSTGSYNEQFF,TGTGCCAGTAGTCCGTCGACAGGGAGCTACAATGAGCAGTTCTTC
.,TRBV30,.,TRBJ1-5,CAWSVGGSQPQHF,TGTGCCTGGAGCGTAGGAGGCAGTCAGCCCCAGCATTTT
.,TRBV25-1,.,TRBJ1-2,CASSEYGTPFVGYTF,TGTGCCAGCAGTGAATATGGGACTCCATTTGTTGGCTACACCTTC